Sequencing of this T cell receptor (beta chain) was carried out in a study of blood T cell repertoires in COVID-19. In assigning cohorts, the study relied on participant-reported clinical history. Recovered participants had two consecutive negative NP/OP PCR tests, healthcare professional clearance, or symptom resolution. Authors' processing steps: Amplifying reference gene primers gave estimates of nucleated cell counts. Assay: immunoSEQ multiplex PCR; the TCRdb copy retains only in-frame clones and omits some. From that table come the V and J calls and clone size; the DNA was used to work out D and trimming. The table has hundreds of thousands of clones, roughly nine tenths seen once. J lost 0 bases, V lost 4 bases, and 8 bases had no gene match. The germline gives CDR1 SGHRS, CDR2 YFSETQ. CDR3 length: 16 residues.

The chain carries TRBV5-1 and TRBJ2-3; 7 nucleotides match TRBD1. The sequencing input was PBMCs or T cells enriched from blood (not recorded which). This clonotype was obtained from a young woman who had recovered from COVID-19. CDR3 nucleotides: TGCGCCAGCAGCACCCAAGGGACAGAAAGCACAGATACGCAGTATTTT. The encoded protein is CASSTQGTESTDTQYF. Supplemented by reference TRBV5-1 and TRBJ2-3, the full variable domain reads KAGVTQTPRYLIKTRGQQVTLSCSPISGHRSVSWYQQTPGQGLQFLFEYFSETQRNKGNFPGRFSGRQFSNSRSEMNVSTLELGDSALYLCASSTQGTESTDTQYFGPGTRLTVL.